The 26 T cell receptor beta chains presented below share a single source sample, sequenced in a study of OX40 agonist ivuxolimab in advanced cancers. Here immunoSEQ multiplex PCR was the method, and the copy in TCRdb shows in-frame clones only, minus some. In the table there are more than 25,000 clones, 65% to 85% of which are singletons. The sequenced sample was CD4+ or CD8+ T cells sorted from blood, obtained in a trial of the OX40 agonist ivuxolimab. These TCRs come from an adult with an advanced solid tumor such as melanoma, head and neck, liver or kidney cancer.

With regard to this clone: Other DNA sequences in the same sample also yield this CDR3. V usage is TRBV9 and J usage is TRBJ2-7; 10 nucleotides match TRBD2. The CDR3 spans 15 residues. With V trimmed by 0 bases and J by 5 bases, 5 bases remained unmatched. The germline V gene encodes CDR1 SGDLS and CDR2 YYNGEE. CDR3 protein: CASSVGGLAGDEQYF. The CDR3 DNA sequence: TGTGCCAGCAGCGTAGGAGGTCTAGCGGGAGACGAGCAGTACTTC.

This clone was detected only a few times. V gene TRBV29-1 combines with J gene TRBJ2-3; 15 nucleotides line up with TRBD2. In germline, CDR1 is SQVTM, CDR2 ANQGSEA. This CDR3 is built from 17 residues. V lost 1 base and J lost 2; bases outside the gene matches: 4. The CDR3 DNA follows: TGCAGCGTTGAAGGGTGGACTAGCGGGAGGGCCACAGATACGCAGTATTTT. This sequence encodes CSVEGWTSGRATDTQYF.

The genes are TRBV5-6 and TRBJ2-2; D remains ambiguous. The germline CDR1 and CDR2 sequences are SGHDT and YYEEEE. CDR3 length: 13 amino acids. V was shortened by 4 bases and J by 2 bases, with 6 bases between the two germline ends. CDR3 loop: CASSQLNTGELFF. CDR3 bases: TGTGCCAGCAGCCAACTAAACACCGGGGAGCTGTTTTTT.

The V call is TRBV27, the J call TRBJ1-2; tentatively, D is TRBD1 (5 bases). V gave up 5 bases and J gave up 8 bases, with 21 bases separating them. Germline values: CDR1 MNHEY, CDR2 SMNVEV (reference sequence). This CDR3 has 15 amino acids. The DNA for the CDR3 is TGTGCCAGCAGTCCCCAAGGGGACGGACGGCAGGGCTACACCTTC. Translating it yields CASSPQGDGRQGYTF.

The chain is built from TRBV10-1 and TRBJ2-7; no clear D gene. Germline V gives CDR1 WNHNN, CDR2 SYGVQD (reference sequence). CDR3 length: 14 amino acids. Trimming shortened V by 3 bases and J by 3 bases, and 12 bases separated the two germline ends. In nucleotides, the CDR3 is TGCGCCAGCAGTGATGATTCTTCATTCTACGAGCAGTACTTC. Protein sequence: CASSDDSSFYEQYF.

The chain is built from TRBV12-5 and TRBJ2-4; 14 bases agree with TRBD2. V was pared by 1 base and J by 5 bases, with 7 bases of the junction left unmatched. CDR1 is LGHNT and CDR2 is FRNRAP in the germline V gene. This CDR3 is 18 amino acids long. The CDR3 protein is CASGLGGLAGDPENIQYF. The CDR3, as DNA: TGTGCTAGTGGTTTGGGGGGACTAGCGGGAGACCCGGAAAACATTCAGTACTTC.

The CDR3 DNA is TGTGCCAGCAGCCTCCAGGACAGGCCCGACTACGAGCAGTACTTC. This codes for CASSLQDRPDYEQYF. J is TRBJ2-7 and V is TRBV5-5; 7 bases agree with TRBD1. The ends lost 4 bases at V and 3 bases at J; junction bases unmatched: 10. Germline assignment: CDR1 SGHKS and CDR2 YYEKEE (reference sequence). This CDR3 has 15 residues.

This clone appeared a few times. The chain combines TRBV7-8 with TRBJ2-7, with D perhaps TRBD1 or TRBD2 (5 bases each). This CDR3 spans 16 amino acids. Germline V gives CDR1 SGHVS, CDR2 FQNEAQ. Trimming pared 10 bases from V and 4 bases from J, leaving 26 bases between. CDR3 sequence reads: CATETKVGQEGYEQYF. CDR3 DNA sequence: TGTGCCACCGAAACGAAAGTGGGCCAAGAGGGGTACGAGCAGTACTTC.

The chain employs TRBV11-3 and TRBJ2-1; D is ambiguous. V was clipped by 5 bases and J by 6 bases, with 14 bases between them. This CDR3 has 14 residues. Germline CDR1 SGHNT, CDR2 YENEEA. The CDR3 loop is CASSPRNILNEQFF. The CDR3 region has the DNA TGTGCCAGCAGCCCCCGGAACATTCTCAATGAGCAGTTCTTC.

The rearrangement joins TRBV27 to TRBJ2-6; D gene uncertain. The CDR3 extends over 14 amino acids. Germline loops: CDR1 MNHEY, CDR2 SMNVEV (reference sequence). V dropped 4 bases and J dropped 0 bases, with 4 bases sitting between them. CDR3: CASSSISGANVLTF. DNA of the CDR3: TGTGCCAGCAGTTCCATCTCTGGGGCCAACGTCCTGACTTTC.

This chain links TRBV11-3 with TRBJ2-2; 7 bases are shared with TRBD1. Germline V gene sequence: CDR1 SGHNT, CDR2 YENEEA. Trimming took 5 bases from V and 3 from J; bases not matched to a gene: 3. The CDR3 loop spans 14 amino acids. The DNA of the CDR3 is TGTGCCAGCAGCCTCCAGGGGGACACCGGGGAGCTGTTTTTT. It codes for CASSLQGDTGELFF.

The rearrangement uses TRBV5-4 and TRBJ2-7, with 7 bases aligning to TRBD1. Trimming at V came to 0 bases and at J to 2 bases, leaving 5 bases not matched to a gene. Germline loops: CDR1 SGHNT, CDR2 YYREEE (reference sequence). The CDR3 is 15 residues long. The CDR3 coding sequence is TGTGCCAGCAGCTTGGGCGCAGGGGGAACCTACGAGCAGTACTTC. Its translation: CASSLGAGGTYEQYF.

The J gene is TRBJ1-3, the V gene TRBV7-2, with a weak D call TRBD1 (5 bases). The CDR3 is 18 amino acids. V lost 5 bases to trimming and J lost 0 bases, with 20 bases between them. The germline V gene encodes CDR1 SGHTA and CDR2 FQGNSA. The CDR3 spells CASSRAVGTASSGNTIYF. The CDR3 nucleotides read TGTGCCAGCAGCCGCGCCGTGGGGACGGCTAGCTCTGGAAACACCATATATTTT.

The chain combines TRBV6-5 with TRBJ2-1, with 9 bases matching TRBD2. Germline V gene data show CDR1 as MNHEY and CDR2 as SVGAGI. V lost 6 bases to trimming and J lost 2 bases; unmatched junction nucleotides: 2. This CDR3 has 14 residues. The CDR3 reads CASSIAGAYNEQFF. The CDR3 bases are TGTGCCAGCAGCATAGCGGGGGCCTACAATGAGCAGTTCTTC.

The gene calls are TRBV5-1 and TRBJ2-3; 8 bases align to TRBD1. This CDR3 is built from 18 residues. V was pared by 4 bases and J by 3 bases, with 16 bases of the junction left unmatched. Germline-derived CDR1 and CDR2 are SGHRS and YFSETQ. CDR3 sequence (DNA): TGCGCCAGCAGCCGCGGCAGGGGGCAACTCGACCCTACAGATACGCAGTATTTT. This codes for CASSRGRGQLDPTDTQYF. Combining the CDR3 with reference TRBV5-1 and TRBJ2-3 gives the whole variable domain KAGVTQTPRYLIKTRGQQVTLSCSPISGHRSVSWYQQTPGQGLQFLFEYFSETQRNKGNFPGRFSGRQFSNSRSEMNVSTLELGDSALYLCASSRGRGQLDPTDTQYFGPGTRLTVL.

This clone was seen a single time. The chain combines TRBV18 with TRBJ1-3; D unclear. Trimming stripped 3 bases from V and 4 bases from J, with 7 bases between. CDR3 length: 13 amino acids. Germline V gives CDR1 KGHSH, CDR2 LQKENI. This CDR3 is CASSPEGGNTIYF. CDR3 nucleotide sequence: TGTGCCAGCTCACCGGAGGGAGGAAACACCATATATTTT.

This clone has just one count. The rearrangement joins TRBV6-5 to TRBJ2-7; D possibly matches TRBD1 or TRBD2 (5 bases each). V lost 4 bases, J lost 2 bases, and 18 bases lay in between. CDR1 is MNHEY and CDR2 is SVGAGI in the germline V gene. CDR3 length: 16 residues. The CDR3 nucleotides read TGTGCCAGCAGTTCCCGGGACCGAGAGGAAGCCTACGAGCAGTACTTC. Its protein product is CASSSRDREEAYEQYF.

The chain carries TRBV11-3 and TRBJ1-1, with unresolved D. Germline V CDR1 and CDR2: SGHNT, YENEEA. The CDR3 runs to 14 residues. V was cut by 5 bases and J by 7 bases, with 17 bases left in between. CDR3 residues: CASSPLGGPVEAFF. CDR3 nucleotide sequence: TGTGCCAGCAGCCCCTTGGGAGGACCAGTTGAAGCTTTCTTT.

The rearrangement joins TRBV4-1 to TRBJ2-1; the D gene is possibly TRBD1 (6 bases). V was cut by 4 bases and J by 10 bases, with 23 bases left in between. This CDR3 has 16 amino acids. Germline CDR1 reads MGHRA; CDR2 reads YSYEKL. The CDR3 region is CASSPPVESRTAEQFF. CDR3 coding DNA: TGCGCCAGCAGCCCCCCTGTCGAATCCCGGACAGCCGAGCAGTTCTTC.

The chain is built from TRBV5-1 and TRBJ2-1; 11 bases match TRBD2. V lost 4 bases and J lost 8; bases outside the gene matches: 8. The germline V gene has CDR1 SGHRS and CDR2 YFSETQ. This CDR3 comprises 15 residues. The CDR3 protein is CASSPTSGRVDEQFF. Written as DNA, the CDR3 is TGCGCCAGCAGCCCCACTAGCGGGAGAGTCGATGAGCAGTTCTTC.

This chain connects TRBV5-4 to TRBJ2-1, with 11 bases matching TRBD2. Germline CDR1 and CDR2: SGHNT and YYREEE (reference sequence). The CDR3 consists of 15 residues. V gave up 0 bases and J gave up 6 bases; unmatched junction bases: 2. This chain's CDR3 is CASSLASGGFNEQFF. In nucleotides, the CDR3 is TGTGCCAGCAGCTTGGCTAGCGGGGGGTTCAATGAGCAGTTCTTC. Full variable domain (remainder filled in from reference TRBV5-4 and TRBJ2-1): ETGVTQSPTHLIKTRGQQVTLRCSSQSGHNTVSWYQQALGQGPQFIFQYYREEENGRGNFPPRFSGLQFPNYSSELNVNALELDDSALYLCASSLASGGFNEQFFGPGTRLTVL.

The V gene is TRBV6-5, the J gene TRBJ2-3, with 9 bases lining up with TRBD2. CDR3 length equals 16 residues. V lost 3 bases, J lost 2 bases, and 6 bases stayed unmatched. CDR1 and CDR2 (germline): MNHEY, SVGAGI. CDR3 DNA sequence: TGTGCCAGCAGTTATGACCTAGCGGGGAACACAGATACGCAGTATTTT. Protein: CASSYDLAGNTDTQYF.

The genes are TRBV6-5 and TRBJ1-4, with D uncertain. There are 11 residues in the CDR3. Deletions cut 6 bases from V and 8 bases from J, with 7 bases between. Germline V gives CDR1 MNHEY, CDR2 SVGAGI. The CDR3 DNA follows: TGTGCCAGCAGGAGAGGGGAAAAACTGTTTTTT. Protein product: CASRRGEKLFF.

This clone was detected only a few times. The rearrangement uses TRBV4-1 and TRBJ2-7; 7 bases match TRBD2. V lost 5 bases and J lost 8; bases outside the gene matches: 9. Germline CDR1 is MGHRA and CDR2 is YSYEKL. The CDR3 runs 13 residues. This chain's CDR3 is CASSERDAGQQYF. In DNA, the CDR3 is TGCGCCAGCAGCGAGCGGGACGCGGGACAGCAGTACTTC.

This chain links TRBV28 with TRBJ1-2; D unresolved. Germline V CDR1 and CDR2: MDHEN, SYDVKM. V was clipped by 7 bases and J by 2 bases, with 14 bases between them. The CDR3 sequence is 14 residues long. CDR3 loop: CASKDRTANYGYTF. For the CDR3, the DNA is TGTGCCAGCAAGGATAGGACGGCGAACTATGGCTACACCTTC.

The rearrangement joins TRBV10-2 to TRBJ1-2; TRBD1 might be the D (6 bases). Germline loops: CDR1 WSHSY, CDR2 SAAADI. The CDR3 extends over 12 amino acids. V lost 2 bases to trimming and J lost 6 bases, with 7 bases between them. CDR3 region: CASSEDRNGYTF. As DNA, the CDR3 is TGCGCCAGCAGTGAGGACAGGAATGGCTACACCTTC.